This T cell receptor beta chain originates from a study of blood T cell repertoires in COVID-19. Germline V gives CDR1 MDHEN, CDR2 SYDVKM. CDR3 length: 15 residues. V was pared by 5 bases and J by 0 bases, with 14 bases between. Some clones are missing from TCRdb's copy, which holds only in-frame ones; the method was immunoSEQ multiplex PCR. The sample includes tens of thousands of clones, 90% seen only once; the top ten take about 9.7%. Sequencing was carried out using peripheral blood. The chain uses TRBV28 and TRBJ2-7; no firm D call. The source is a woman aged 80 or older with active COVID-19. The CDR3 region is CASSRVSGSSYEQYF. The CDR3 nucleotides are TGTGCCAGCAGTCGGGTAAGTGGTAGCTCCTACGAGCAGTACTTC.